Listed here is a single T cell receptor (beta chain). Its antigen remains unidentified. No per-base quality is available; no much larger clone lies one base away. In the germline V gene, CDR1 corresponds to KGHSH and CDR2 to LQKENI. The CDR3 goes from the cysteine to the phenylalanine over 15 residues. Of the read, only the CDR3 DNA is kept; its 45 bases are in frame from base 1. The germline ends are 13 bases apart after V is trimmed by 4 bases and J by 1 base. Libraries came from the immunoSEQ multiplex PCR assay. Regarding the original processing steps: Preprocessing removed nonproductive sequences and CDR3s not starting with C, not ending with F or W, or shorter than 7 amino acids. The MANAFEST web app was used to call antigen-specific clonotypes on the basis of expansion compared with the reference and with other culture wells. A clone was considered positive if significant expansion relative to the reference culture was observed in 2 of 3 replicate wells at an FDR below 0.05. To be called positive, a clone also had to show significant expansion compared with every other tandem well and an odds ratio greater than 5. CDR3 homology was measured as pairwise Levenshtein distance, computed with the stringdist R package after trimming three terminal residues from each end. TCRdb took over this immuneACCESS table, retaining in-frame rearrangements with V and J assigned. Such tables are incomplete; in checked studies, under half of the missing clones stem from an unresolved V gene, and the remainder is unexplained. D and trimming come from the DNA, and the V and J calls and clone size come from that table. The sample yields some 21,000 clones; about 80% were counted once. Clones ranked in the top ten supply around a sixth of the sample.

This sample is drawn from a study of CD4 T cells in relation to SARS-CoV-2 and coronaviruses (dated by TCRdb to about 2021). The study in broad terms: The ViraFEST assay cultured PBMCs with antigen for under 13 days, then sequenced TCR beta CDR3s to find antigen-specific clonal expansions. An HIV-1 Nef peptide pool or a culture without peptide was used as the negative reference condition. Patient-derived lymphoblastoid cell lines were used to map the HLA restriction of shared crossreactive spike epitopes. At the level of individual TCR clonotypes, the study measured memory CD4+ T cell crossreactivity between SARS-CoV-2 spike protein and common cold coronavirus spike proteins. The Adaptive Biotechnologies TCR-sequencing kit was used for samples from three pre-COVID donors and for the naive versus memory experiments, whereas the other data were Illumina-based. Expansion assays from other donors in the study were sequenced with a different, Illumina-based TCR-beta assay.

The research as a whole found: No donor contributed both pre-pandemic and post-infection samples, which limited tracing the source of pre-existing responses. Small numbers of patients and of tested TCRs were a limitation of the study. In about 60% of donors, memory CD4+ clonotypes turned up that crossrecognized SARS-CoV-2 and at least one common cold coronavirus spike. Crossreactivity analysis was centred on spike protein, so crossreactivity against other viral proteins was not assessed. Significantly weaker SARS-CoV-2-driven expansion was shown by crossreactive clones than by monoreactive clones, consistent with antigenic imprinting.

CD4+ T cells from unexposed donors were collected before the COVID-19 pandemic (2011-2018). After around 11 days of culture, CD4+ T cells were isolated with the EasySep CD4+ T cell isolation kit. As cell number allowed, CD4+ T cells from unexposed donors were tested for reactivity to SARS-CoV-2 S and N and to four common cold coronavirus spike pools. PBMCs were cultured at under 2.5 million per well in IMDM supplemented with 5% human AB serum and around 9.2 IU/ml IL-2. Half of the culture medium was replaced with fresh IL-2-containing medium on days 3 and 7. In general, every peptide culture condition was set up in three replicate wells. Leukapheresis product for the unexposed donors was purchased commercially. Ficoll-Paque PLUS gradient centrifugation was used to isolate PBMCs from leukapheresis product or whole blood. The PBMCs went either fresh into the expansion assay or into cryopreservation at -140 degrees C. The QIAamp Micro DNA Kit was used to extract genomic DNA from the CD4+ T cells.

The receptor was isolated from a human donor in good health. Rearrangement joined TRBV18 to TRBJ1-1; a tentative D match to TRBD1 spans 5 bases. Sequencing was performed on CD4+ T cells from PBMCs, cultured in vitro. CDR3 region: CASSRGRGTNTEAFF. The nucleotides read TGTGCCAGCTCACGCGGACGGGGGACGAACACTGAAGCTTTCTTT.